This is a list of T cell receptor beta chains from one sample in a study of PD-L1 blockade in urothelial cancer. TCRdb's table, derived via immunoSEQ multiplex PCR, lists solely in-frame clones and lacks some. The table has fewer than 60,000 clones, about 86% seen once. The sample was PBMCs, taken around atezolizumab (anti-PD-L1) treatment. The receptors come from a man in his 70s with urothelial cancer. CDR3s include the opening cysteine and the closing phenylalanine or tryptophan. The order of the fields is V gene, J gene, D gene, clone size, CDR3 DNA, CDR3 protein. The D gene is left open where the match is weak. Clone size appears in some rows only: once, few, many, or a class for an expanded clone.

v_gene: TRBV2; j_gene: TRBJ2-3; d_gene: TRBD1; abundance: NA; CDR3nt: TGTGCCAGCAGCCTGACAGGGGGGGAACGAGATACGCAGTATTTT; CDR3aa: CASSLTGGERDTQYF
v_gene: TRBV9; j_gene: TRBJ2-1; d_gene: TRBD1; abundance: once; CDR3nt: TGTGCCAGCAGCGGACAGGGGAACGAGCAGTTCTTC; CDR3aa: CASSGQGNEQFF
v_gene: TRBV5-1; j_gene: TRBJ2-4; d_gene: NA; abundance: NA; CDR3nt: TGCGCCAGCAGCTTGGTGGCTAGCCGAGTCGGACCAAAGTACTTC; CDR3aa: CASSLVASRVGPKYF
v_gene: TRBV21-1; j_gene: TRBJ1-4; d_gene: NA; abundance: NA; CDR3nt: TGTGCCAGCAGCTTCCGGGTCGGGGAAAAACTGTTTTTT; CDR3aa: CASSFRVGEKLFF
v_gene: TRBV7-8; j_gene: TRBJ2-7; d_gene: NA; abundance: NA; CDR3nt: TGTGCCAGCAGTCAATATACCCTCGGGGAATACTACGAGCAGTACTTC; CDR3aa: CASSQYTLGEYYEQYF
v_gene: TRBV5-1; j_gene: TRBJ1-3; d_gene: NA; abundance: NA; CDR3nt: TGCGCCAGCAGCCCCTCAGGGGCCTCTGGAAACACCATATATTTT; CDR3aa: CASSPSGASGNTIYF
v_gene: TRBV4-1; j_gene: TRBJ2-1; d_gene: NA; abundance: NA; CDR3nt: TGCGCCAGCAGCTTTGAAAGGGGCAATGAGCAGTTCTTC; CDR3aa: CASSFERGNEQFF
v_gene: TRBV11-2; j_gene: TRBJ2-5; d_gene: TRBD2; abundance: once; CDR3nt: TGTGCCAGCAGTCTCACTAGCGGGGGATTCCAAGAGACCCAGTACTTC; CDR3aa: CASSLTSGGFQETQYF
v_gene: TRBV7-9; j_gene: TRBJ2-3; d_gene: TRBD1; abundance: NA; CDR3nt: TGTGCCAGCAGAGACAGGGGGAACACAGATACGCAGTATTTT; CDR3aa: CASRDRGNTDTQYF
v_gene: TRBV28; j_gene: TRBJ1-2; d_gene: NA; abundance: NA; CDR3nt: TGTGCCAGCAGGCCAGTCGGGGGGGCTGGTGGCTACACCTTC; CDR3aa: CASRPVGGAGGYTF
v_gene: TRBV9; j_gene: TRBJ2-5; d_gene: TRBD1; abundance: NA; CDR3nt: TGTGCCAGCAGCGTGAGTTCGGACAGGGCATGGGAGACCCAGTACTTC; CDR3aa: CASSVSSDRAWETQYF
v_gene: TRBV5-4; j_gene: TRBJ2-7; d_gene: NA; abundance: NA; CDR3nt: TGTGCCAGCAGTAAGGGGTACGAGCAGTACTTC; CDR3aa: CASSKGYEQYF
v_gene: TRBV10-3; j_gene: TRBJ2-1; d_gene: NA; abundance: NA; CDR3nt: TGTGCCATCAGTGATGCAGGAGGATCAAGTGAGCAGTTCTTC; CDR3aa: CAISDAGGSSEQFF
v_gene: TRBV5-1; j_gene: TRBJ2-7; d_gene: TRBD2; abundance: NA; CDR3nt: TGCGCCAGCTCCGCCCAGCGGGAGGGCGGTGAGCAGTACTTC; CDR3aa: CASSAQREGGEQYF
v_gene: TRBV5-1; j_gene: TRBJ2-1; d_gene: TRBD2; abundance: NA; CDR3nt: TGCGCCAGCAGCTTGGCCCCGACTAGCGGGAACCATGAGCAGTTCTTC; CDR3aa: CASSLAPTSGNHEQFF
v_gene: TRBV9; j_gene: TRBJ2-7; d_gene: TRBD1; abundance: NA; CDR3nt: TGTGCCAGCAGCGTAGCACAGGGGGCTTTTTACGAGCAGTACTTC; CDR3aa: CASSVAQGAFYEQYF
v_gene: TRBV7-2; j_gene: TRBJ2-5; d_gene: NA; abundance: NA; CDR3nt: TGTGCCAGCAGCCTCGTTCAAGAGACCCAGTACTTC; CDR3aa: CASSLVQETQYF
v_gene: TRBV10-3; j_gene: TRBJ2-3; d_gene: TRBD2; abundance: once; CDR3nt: TGTGCCTTCCGGGGACTAGGAGGAGATACGCAGTATTTT; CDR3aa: CAFRGLGGDTQYF
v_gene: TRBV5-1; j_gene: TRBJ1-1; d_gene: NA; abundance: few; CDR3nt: TGCGCCAGCAGCTTGGTACTTCAGGGAGGAGAAGCTTTCTTT; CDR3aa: CASSLVLQGGEAFF
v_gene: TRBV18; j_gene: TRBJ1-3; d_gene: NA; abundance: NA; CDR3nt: TGTGCCAGCTCACCACCCGGTGTCAACACCATATATTTT; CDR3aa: CASSPPGVNTIYF
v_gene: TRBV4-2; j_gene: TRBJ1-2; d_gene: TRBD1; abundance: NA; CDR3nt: TGTGCCAGCAGCCAAGAAAGGGACAGGGGCCAAGGCTACACCTTC; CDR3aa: CASSQERDRGQGYTF
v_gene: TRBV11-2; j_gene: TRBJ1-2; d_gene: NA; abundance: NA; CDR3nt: TGTGCCAGCAGCTTAGGGTCCGGGAACTATGGCTACACCTTC; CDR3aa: CASSLGSGNYGYTF
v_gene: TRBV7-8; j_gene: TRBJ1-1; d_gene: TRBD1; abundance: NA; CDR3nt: TGTGCCAGCAGCTTAGTCTGGCGGCAGGGGGGAACTGAAGCTTTCTTT; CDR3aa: CASSLVWRQGGTEAFF
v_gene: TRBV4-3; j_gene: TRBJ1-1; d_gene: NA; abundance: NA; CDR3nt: TGCGCCAGCAGCCAAGATGGGTGGGGCTTGGAGAACACTGAAGCTTTCTTT; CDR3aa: CASSQDGWGLENTEAFF
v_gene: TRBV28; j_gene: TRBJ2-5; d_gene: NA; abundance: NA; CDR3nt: TGTGCCAGCAGTTTACCAGGGGCCATGGGGACCCAGTACTTC; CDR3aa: CASSLPGAMGTQYF
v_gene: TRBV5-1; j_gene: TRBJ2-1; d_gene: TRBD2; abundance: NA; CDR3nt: TGCGCCAGCAGCCGTCCACTAGCGGATGAGCAGTTCTTC; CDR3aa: CASSRPLADEQFF
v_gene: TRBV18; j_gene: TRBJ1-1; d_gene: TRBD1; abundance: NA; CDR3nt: TGTGCCAGCTCAGAAGTTGTTACAGGGGGCGGCACTGAAGCTTTCTTT; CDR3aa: CASSEVVTGGGTEAFF
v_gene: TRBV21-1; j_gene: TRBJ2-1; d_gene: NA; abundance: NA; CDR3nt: TGTGCCAGCATCCGCGGGGGGAATGAGCAGTTCTTC; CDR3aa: CASIRGGNEQFF
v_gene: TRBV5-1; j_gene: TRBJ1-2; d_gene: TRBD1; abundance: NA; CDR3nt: TGCGCCAGCAGCTCGGGACAGGGCAACTATGGCTACACCTTC; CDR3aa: CASSSGQGNYGYTF
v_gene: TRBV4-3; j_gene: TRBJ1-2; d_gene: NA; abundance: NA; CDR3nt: TGCGCCAGCAGCCAAGTAGGAACCGGGAGAAACTATGGCTACACCTTC; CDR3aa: CASSQVGTGRNYGYTF
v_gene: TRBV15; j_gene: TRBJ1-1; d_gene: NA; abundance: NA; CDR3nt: TGTGCCACCAGCAGGCCCGGGACATCGAACACTGAAGCTTTCTTT; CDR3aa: CATSRPGTSNTEAFF
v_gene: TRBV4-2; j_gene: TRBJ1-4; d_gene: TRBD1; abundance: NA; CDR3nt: TGTGCCAGCAGCCAAACACCATTCGGACAGGGGATAAGTGAAAAACTGTTTTTT; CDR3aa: CASSQTPFGQGISEKLFF
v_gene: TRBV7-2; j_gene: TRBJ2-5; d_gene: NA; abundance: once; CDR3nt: TGTGCCAGCAGCTTAGGAAGGGGGCAAGAGACCCAGTACTTC; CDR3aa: CASSLGRGQETQYF
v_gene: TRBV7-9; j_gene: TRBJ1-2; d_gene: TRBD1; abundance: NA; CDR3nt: TGTGCCAGCAGCTTTGGGACAGGTGTTGGCTACACCTTC; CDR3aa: CASSFGTGVGYTF
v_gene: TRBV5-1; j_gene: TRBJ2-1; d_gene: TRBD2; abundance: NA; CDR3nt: TGCGCCAGCAGCTCGGGGGGGGCGAATTACAATGAGCAGTTCTTC; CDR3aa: CASSSGGANYNEQFF
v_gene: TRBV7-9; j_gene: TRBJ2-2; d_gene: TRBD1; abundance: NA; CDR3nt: TGTGCCAGCAGCCTAACAGGGGGGAAGACCGGGGAGCTGTTTTTT; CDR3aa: CASSLTGGKTGELFF
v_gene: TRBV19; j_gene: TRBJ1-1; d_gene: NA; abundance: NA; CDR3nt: TGTGCCAGTAGTATAGAGAGGAACACTGAAGCTTTCTTT; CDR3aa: CASSIERNTEAFF
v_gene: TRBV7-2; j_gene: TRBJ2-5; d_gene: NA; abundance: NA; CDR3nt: TGTGCCAGCAGCCACCGGCAGGGGATATCAAAAGAGACCCAGTACTTC; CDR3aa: CASSHRQGISKETQYF
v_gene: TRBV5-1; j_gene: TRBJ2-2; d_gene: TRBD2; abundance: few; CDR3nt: TGCGCCAGCACCTTGGTCCCCAAGACTAGCGGGTTCACCGGGGAGCTGTTTTTT; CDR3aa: CASTLVPKTSGFTGELFF
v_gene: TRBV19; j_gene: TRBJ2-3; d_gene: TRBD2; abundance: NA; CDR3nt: TGTGCCAGTAGTCCCTTCCCCAGCGGGGGGTTCACAGATACGCAGTATTTT; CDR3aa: CASSPFPSGGFTDTQYF
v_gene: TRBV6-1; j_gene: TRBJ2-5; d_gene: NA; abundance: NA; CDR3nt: TGTGCCAGCAGTGCAATGACAGGTCTCCAAGAGACCCAGTACTTC; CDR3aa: CASSAMTGLQETQYF
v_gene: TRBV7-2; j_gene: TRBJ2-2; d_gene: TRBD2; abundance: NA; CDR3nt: TGTGCCAGCAGCTTGCGGGGGGCCAACACCGGGGAGCTGTTTTTT; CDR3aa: CASSLRGANTGELFF
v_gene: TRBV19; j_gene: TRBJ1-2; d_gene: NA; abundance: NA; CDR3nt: TGTGCCAGCAGTATTAGTTCGGGGAACTATGGCTACACCTTC; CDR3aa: CASSISSGNYGYTF
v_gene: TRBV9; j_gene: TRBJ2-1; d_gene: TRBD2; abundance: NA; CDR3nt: TGTGCCAGCAGCGTTGCTAGCGGGAGAAACAATGAGCAGTTCTTC; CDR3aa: CASSVASGRNNEQFF
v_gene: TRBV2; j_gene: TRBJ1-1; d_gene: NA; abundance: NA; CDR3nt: TGTGCCAGCAGTTCACAGGGTAGGAACACTGAAGCTTTCTTT; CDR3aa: CASSSQGRNTEAFF
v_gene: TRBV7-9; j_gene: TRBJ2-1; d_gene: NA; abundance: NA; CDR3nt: TGTGCCAGCAGCCGAGAGAAGGGGAAAGAGCAGTTCTTC; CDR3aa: CASSREKGKEQFF
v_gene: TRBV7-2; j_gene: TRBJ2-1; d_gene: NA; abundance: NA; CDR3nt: TGTGCCAGCAGTGTAACCGCCCAGAGGAATGAGCAGTTCTTC; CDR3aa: CASSVTAQRNEQFF
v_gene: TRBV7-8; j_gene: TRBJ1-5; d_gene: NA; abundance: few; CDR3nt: TGTGCCAGCAGCCCCTCCAGGGCCCTCAATCAGCCCCAGCATTTT; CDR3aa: CASSPSRALNQPQHF
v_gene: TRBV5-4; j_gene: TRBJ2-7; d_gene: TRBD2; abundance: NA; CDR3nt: TGTGCCAGCAGCCAGCGACTAGCGGGAGAATCAGACGAGCAGTACTTC; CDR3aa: CASSQRLAGESDEQYF
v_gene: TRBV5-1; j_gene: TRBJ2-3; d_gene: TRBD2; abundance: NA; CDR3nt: TGCGCCAGCAGCTTGGACGGGGGCGGGGGGACAGATACGCAGTATTTT; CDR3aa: CASSLDGGGGTDTQYF
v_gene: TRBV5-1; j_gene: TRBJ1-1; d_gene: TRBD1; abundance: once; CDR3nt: TGCGCCAGCAGCTCCACCACAGGGGGAACTGAAGCTTTCTTT; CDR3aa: CASSSTTGGTEAFF
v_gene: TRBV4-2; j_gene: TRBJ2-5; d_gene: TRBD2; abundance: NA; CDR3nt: TGTGCCAGCAGCCAATCCGCTAGCGGGAGGGAGACCCAGTACTTC; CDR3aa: CASSQSASGRETQYF
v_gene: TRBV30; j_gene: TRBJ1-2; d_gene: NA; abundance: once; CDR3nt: TGTGCCTGGAGTGTACAGGGTGTGACTAACTATGGCTACACCTTC; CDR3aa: CAWSVQGVTNYGYTF
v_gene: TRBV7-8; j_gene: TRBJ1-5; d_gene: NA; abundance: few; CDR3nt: TGTGCCAGCAGCTTAGACAGAAATCAGCCCCAGCATTTT; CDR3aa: CASSLDRNQPQHF
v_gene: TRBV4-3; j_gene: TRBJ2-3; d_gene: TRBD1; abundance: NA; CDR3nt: TGCGCCAGCAGCCAAGACACAGGGGATTCAGATACGCAGTATTTT; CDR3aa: CASSQDTGDSDTQYF
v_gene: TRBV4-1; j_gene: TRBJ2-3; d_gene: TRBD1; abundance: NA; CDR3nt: TGCGCCAGCAGCGGGACCGGGACAGCTAGCACAGATACGCAGTATTTT; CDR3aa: CASSGTGTASTDTQYF
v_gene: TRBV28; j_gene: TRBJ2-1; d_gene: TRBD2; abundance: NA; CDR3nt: TGTGCCAGCATTCGGCTAGCGGGAGGGCTAGAGCAGTTCTTC; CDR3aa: CASIRLAGGLEQFF
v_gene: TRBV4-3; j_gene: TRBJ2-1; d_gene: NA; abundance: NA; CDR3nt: TGCGCCAGCAGCCAAGATTGGCGGCGGGGTTCCTACAATGAGCAGTTCTTC; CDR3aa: CASSQDWRRGSYNEQFF
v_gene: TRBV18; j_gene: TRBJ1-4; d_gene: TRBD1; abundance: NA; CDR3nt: TGTGCCAGCTCACCGCCGGGACAGGAGAATGAAAAACTGTTTTTT; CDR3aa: CASSPPGQENEKLFF